The rows below give T cell receptor beta chains drawn from one sample of a study of T cells after yellow fever vaccination. TCRdb processed the 5' RACE reads anew with MiXCR; each CDR3 protein has one entry. The repertoire consists of hundreds of thousands of distinct CDR3 sequences, with about 10% occurring once and the leading ten covering around 3.5%. The sample was CD4+ T cells sorted from PBMCs, taken 5 days after the yellow fever booster vaccination. Receptors were obtained from a man between 18 and 35 years old who received the YFV17D yellow fever vaccine. The conserved cysteine and the conserved F or W are not part of the CDR3 here. Some rows mark clone size as missing; the rest say once, few, many or name a class of expanded clone.

v_gene: TRBV5-6
abundance: NA
CDR3aa: ASRRTQGRSTDTQY

v_gene: TRBV29-1
abundance: few
CDR3aa: SVGDSNQPQH

v_gene: TRBV6-5
abundance: few
CDR3aa: ASRPGLYNEQF

v_gene: TRBV5-1
abundance: many
CDR3aa: ASSGNLNTGELF

v_gene: TRBV2
abundance: NA
CDR3aa: ASSLVFSSYNSPLH

v_gene: TRBV19
abundance: NA
CDR3aa: ASSMAGTSGNNEQF

v_gene: TRBV24-1
abundance: NA
CDR3aa: ATSDFSAGEEQF

v_gene: TRBV5-1
abundance: many
CDR3aa: ASSEGLGGNTIY

v_gene: TRBV4-3
abundance: few
CDR3aa: ASSRQGWGDTQY

v_gene: TRBV9
abundance: many
CDR3aa: ASSAKGQVHQTQY

v_gene: TRBV5-1
abundance: few
CDR3aa: ASSLARGSDYGYT

v_gene: TRBV6-2/TRBV6-3
abundance: few
CDR3aa: ASKQYNEQF

v_gene: TRBV7-2
abundance: NA
CDR3aa: ASSLAQSMNTEAF

v_gene: TRBV7-9
abundance: NA
CDR3aa: ASSEGFNQPQH

v_gene: TRBV4-1
abundance: many
CDR3aa: ASSQEGPSNQPQH

v_gene: TRBV10-3
abundance: NA
CDR3aa: AINPGQGGTDTQY

v_gene: TRBV5-1
abundance: NA
CDR3aa: ASSLAGQPNQPQH

v_gene: TRBV29-1
abundance: NA
CDR3aa: SVERGADEQF

v_gene: TRBV19
abundance: NA
CDR3aa: ASSLRGLVYEQY

v_gene: TRBV9
abundance: many
CDR3aa: ASSVDWGGNTEAF

v_gene: TRBV27
abundance: many
CDR3aa: ASSWDRGGETQY

v_gene: TRBV23-1
abundance: NA
CDR3aa: ASSPLRGTPFITDTQY

v_gene: TRBV4-3
abundance: many
CDR3aa: ASSRWTSGVVGETQY

v_gene: TRBV12-3/TRBV12-4
abundance: few
CDR3aa: ASSLRVPGELF

v_gene: TRBV7-6
abundance: NA
CDR3aa: ASSLFPTDNEQF

v_gene: TRBV3-1
abundance: NA
CDR3aa: ASRSLGGTDTQY

v_gene: TRBV12-3/TRBV12-4
abundance: few
CDR3aa: ASSMRSGPYGYT

v_gene: TRBV3-1
abundance: many
CDR3aa: ASSQDTGANQPQH

v_gene: TRBV11-1
abundance: few
CDR3aa: ASSLDGWNTEAF

v_gene: TRBV12-3/TRBV12-4
abundance: many
CDR3aa: ASSLQGDTQY

v_gene: TRBV5-1
abundance: many
CDR3aa: ASSLGTNEQY

v_gene: TRBV12-3/TRBV12-4
abundance: many
CDR3aa: ASSREYSNTEAF

v_gene: TRBV29-1
abundance: NA
CDR3aa: SVEGTGHWETQY